This TCR beta chain was sequenced in a study of cytomegalovirus exposure and HLA in healthy donors. Notes on the study in general: Common viral pathogens seemed to be connected with several of the most significant clusters, according to a later analysis.

Comments on this clone: The antigen remains undetermined.

The germline gives CDR1 SGHAT, CDR2 FQDESV (reference sequence). V lost 5 bases to trimming and J lost 0 bases, with 13 bases between them. CDR3 length: 15 residues. The PCR employed 60 Vbeta primers together with 13 Jbeta primers. The method was immunoSEQ multiplex PCR; TCRdb's version includes in-frame clones alone and lacks a portion of them. The sample consists of 110,000 to 150,000 clones, around two thirds of them appearing once. Source material: PBMCs. V usage is TRBV11-1 and J usage is TRBJ1-1; TRBD1 might be the D (5 bases). The source of this sequence is a young man in good health and CMV-seropositive. As DNA, the CDR3 is TGTGCCAGCAGCCTATATGGGGCCATGAACACTGAAGCTTTCTTT. It encodes CASSLYGAMNTEAFF.